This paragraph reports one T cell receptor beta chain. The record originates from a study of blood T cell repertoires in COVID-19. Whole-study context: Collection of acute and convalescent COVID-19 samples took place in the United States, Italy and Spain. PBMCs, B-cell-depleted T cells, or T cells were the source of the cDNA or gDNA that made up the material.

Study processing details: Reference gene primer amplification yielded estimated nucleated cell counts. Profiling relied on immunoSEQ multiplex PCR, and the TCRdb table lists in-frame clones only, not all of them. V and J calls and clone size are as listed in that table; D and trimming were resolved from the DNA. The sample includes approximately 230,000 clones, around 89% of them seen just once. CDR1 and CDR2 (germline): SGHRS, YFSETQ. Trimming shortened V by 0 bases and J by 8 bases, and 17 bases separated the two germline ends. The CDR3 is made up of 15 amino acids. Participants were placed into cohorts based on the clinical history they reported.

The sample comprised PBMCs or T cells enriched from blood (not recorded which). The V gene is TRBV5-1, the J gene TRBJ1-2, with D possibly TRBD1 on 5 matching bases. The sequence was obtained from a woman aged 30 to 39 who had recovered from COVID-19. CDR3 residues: CASSLDPAGNEGYTF. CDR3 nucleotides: TGCGCCAGCAGCTTGGACCCCGCAGGGAATGAGGGCTACACCTTC.